The 23 T cell receptor beta chains presented below share a single source sample, sequenced in a study of OX40 agonist ivuxolimab in advanced cancers. Data came from immunoSEQ multiplex PCR; TCRdb stores just in-frame clones and leaves some out. The sample lists about 110,000 clones; roughly 89% were seen once. Sequenced here: CD4+ or CD8+ T cells sorted from blood, sampled in a trial of the OX40 agonist ivuxolimab. The receptors shown here come from an adult with an advanced solid tumor such as melanoma, head and neck, liver or kidney cancer.

This chain joins TRBV7-9 and TRBJ2-7; D unclear. CDR3 size: 13 residues. V dropped 3 bases and J dropped 4 bases, with 10 bases sitting between them. CDR1 SEHNR and CDR2 FQNEAQ come from the germline V gene (reference sequence). The CDR3 reads CASSLDGLYEQYF. The CDR3 coding sequence is TGTGCCAGCAGCTTGGACGGATTATACGAGCAGTACTTC.

The table lists this clone with a count of one. This chain uses TRBV19 with TRBJ1-2; a possible D gene is TRBD1 (6 bases). The CDR3 consists of 14 residues. CDR1 LNHDA and CDR2 SQIVND come from the germline V gene (reference sequence). V lost 5 bases to trimming and J lost 4 bases, with 14 bases between them. The CDR3 is CASSLQGGSYGYTF. In nucleotides, the CDR3 is TGTGCCAGTAGTTTACAGGGAGGAAGCTATGGCTACACCTTC.

V is TRBV9 and J is TRBJ2-3, with 8 positions matching TRBD2. J lost 2 bases, V lost 2 bases, and 4 bases had no gene match. This CDR3 contains 15 residues. The germline gives CDR1 SGDLS, CDR2 YYNGEE. CDR3 sequence reads: CASSVQAGDTDTQYF. Written as DNA, the CDR3 is TGTGCCAGCAGCGTTCAAGCGGGGGACACAGATACGCAGTATTTT.

The genes are TRBV11-1 and TRBJ1-1, with D maybe TRBD1 (5 bases). CDR1 and CDR2 from the germline V gene are SGHAT and FQDESV (reference sequence). The CDR3 contains 13 residues. Trimming removed 2 bases from V and 3 bases from J, with 7 bases in between. The CDR3 DNA reads as TGTGCCAGCAGCTTAAGCAGGGACACTGAAGCTTTCTTT. It translates to CASSLSRDTEAFF.

V usage is TRBV13 and J usage is TRBJ1-1, with a possible D match to TRBD1 (5 bases). Trimming cost V 6 bases and J 4 bases, with 18 bases left between them. From germline, CDR1 is PRHDT and CDR2 FYEKMQ (reference sequence). CDR3 length: 15 residues. Written as DNA, the CDR3 is TGTGCCAGCAGTTTAAGTGGACGAGGGGCCACTGAAGCTTTCTTT. It specifies CASSLSGRGATEAFF.

The chain recombines TRBV30 with TRBJ1-1, with 9 nucleotides matching TRBD1. Germline V CDR1 and CDR2: GTSNPN, SVGIG (reference sequence). CDR3 length equals 16 residues. The junction had 8 bases not matched to a gene; V was cut back by 3 bases and J by 0 bases. The CDR3 DNA reads as TGTGCCTGGAGCCACAGGGGGCTCCCAATGAACACTGAAGCTTTCTTT. Protein: CAWSHRGLPMNTEAFF.

This chain uses TRBV5-1 with TRBJ2-3; D is undetermined. Trimming pared 0 bases from V and 5 bases from J, leaving 4 bases between. This CDR3 region has 12 residues. Germline CDR1 is SGHRS and CDR2 is YFSETQ. CDR3 region: CASSLDVDTQYF. In DNA, the CDR3 is TGCGCCAGCAGCTTGGATGTAGATACGCAGTATTTT. Variable domain in full (rest from reference TRBV5-1 and TRBJ2-3): KAGVTQTPRYLIKTRGQQVTLSCSPISGHRSVSWYQQTPGQGLQFLFEYFSETQRNKGNFPGRFSGRQFSNSRSEMNVSTLELGDSALYLCASSLDVDTQYFGPGTRLTVL.

V is TRBV28 and J is TRBJ2-5; weak D call: TRBD2 (5 bases). Trimming took off 5 bases at V and 2 bases at J, with 12 bases between the two ends. The CDR3 spans 14 residues. CDR1 is MDHEN and CDR2 is SYDVKM in the germline V gene. CDR3: CASSPPSGQETQYF. CDR3 sequence (DNA): TGTGCCAGCAGTCCCCCCAGCGGACAAGAGACCCAGTACTTC.

V and J are TRBV11-3 and TRBJ2-1; 15 bases are shared with TRBD2. V was clipped by 1 base and J by 3 bases; unmatched bases: 4. The CDR3 is 18 amino acids. CDR1 and CDR2 (germline): SGHNT, YENEEA. In nucleotides, the CDR3 is TGTGCCAGCAGCTTAGGCGGGACTAGCGGGAGGAACTACAATGAGCAGTTCTTC. It translates to CASSLGGTSGRNYNEQFF. Looking up the rest from reference TRBV11-3 and TRBJ2-1 gives the full variable domain: EAGVVQSPRYKIIEKKQPVAFWCNPISGHNTLYWYLQNLGQGPELLIRYENEEAVDDSQLPKDRFSAERLKGVDSTLKIQPAELGDSAVYLCASSLGGTSGRNYNEQFFGPGTRLTVL.

The chain recombines TRBV7-2 with TRBJ1-2; D is perhaps TRBD1 (6 bases). The germline V gene encodes CDR1 SGHTA and CDR2 FQGNSA. This CDR3 region has 14 residues. With 5 bases removed from V and 1 base from J, the gap between germline ends came to 11 bases. Written as DNA, the CDR3 is TGTGCCAGCAGCCCAGAGGGGGATAACTATGGCTACACCTTC. Translated: CASSPEGDNYGYTF. Using reference TRBV7-2 and TRBJ1-2 for the parts outside the CDR3, the full variable domain is GAGVSQSPSNKVTEKGKDVELRCDPISGHTALYWYRQSLGQGLEFLIYFQGNSAPDKSGLPSDRFSAERTGGSVSTLTIQRTQQEDSAVYLCASSPEGDNYGYTFGSGTRLTVV.

J is TRBJ1-4 and V is TRBV2; D remains unclear. V was trimmed by 6 bases and J by 16 bases, leaving 15 bases between them. This CDR3 is 11 amino acids long. The germline CDR1 and CDR2 sequences are SNHLY and FYNNEI. CDR3: CASRDEGNPFF. CDR3 nucleotide sequence: TGTGCCAGCAGAGACGAAGGGAATCCGTTTTTT.

The chain joins TRBV23-1 to TRBJ1-5; a weak D match, TRBD1 (5 bases). TRBV23-1 is given ORF status, its function remaining uncertain. Trimming left V 6 bases short and J 6 bases short, with 21 bases between. This CDR3 region has 16 residues. CDR3 region: CASRDRVGTYGQPQHF. Here the CDR3 DNA reads TGCGCCAGCAGGGACCGTGTCGGGACCTATGGTCAGCCCCAGCATTTT.

This sequence joins TRBV30 and TRBJ1-2; D gene unclear. The CDR3 covers 14 residues. In germline, CDR1 is GTSNPN, CDR2 SVGIG (reference sequence). Trimming shortened V by 2 bases and J by 9 bases, and 19 bases separated the two germline ends. CDR3 loop: CAWSFRREFGSYTF. As DNA, the CDR3 is TGTGCCTGGAGTTTTCGAAGGGAATTCGGGAGCTACACCTTC.

The count of this clone is one. The chain employs TRBV9 and TRBJ1-2; 7 bases line up with TRBD1. The germline gives CDR1 SGDLS, CDR2 YYNGEE. The J segment lost 4 bases and the V segment lost 4 bases, leaving 7 bases of the junction unmatched. The CDR3 is 14 residues long. CDR3 nucleotides: TGTGCCAGCAGCCAGGGGGGGGCAGTCTATGGCTACACCTTC. Its translation is CASSQGGAVYGYTF.

To note about this clone: Its ends do not fully match the called genes, so a read error is possible. The rearrangement joins TRBV6-5 to TRBJ2-7; TRBD2 might be the D (5 bases). The CDR3 totals 13 residues. Germline CDR1 and CDR2: MNHEY and SVGAGI. The CDR3 sequence: CASSGRLSHEQYF. CDR3 bases: TGTGCCAGCAGTGGGAGACTCTCCCACGAGCAGTACTTC.

The chain combines TRBV7-2 with TRBJ1-1; D gene uncertain. This CDR3 has 13 amino acids. Germline V gene sequence: CDR1 SGHTA, CDR2 FQGNSA. Trimming shortened V by 4 bases and J by 5 bases, and 11 bases separated the two germline ends. CDR3 sequence: CASSSVEETEAFF. CDR3 coding DNA: TGTGCCAGCAGCTCAGTCGAGGAAACTGAAGCTTTCTTT.

This chain connects TRBV14 to TRBJ2-1; D gene unclear. The CDR3 has 13 residues. Germline lookup yields CDR1 SGHDN and CDR2 FVKESK. Trimming pared 4 bases from V and 3 bases from J, leaving 7 bases between. CDR3 nucleotide sequence: TGTGCCAGCAGCCTCAGAGTCTACAATGAGCAGTTCTTC. Translation gives CASSLRVYNEQFF.

The genes are TRBV5-8 and TRBJ1-3; the D is unclear. CDR3 length: 15 residues. Germline values: CDR1 SGHTS, CDR2 YDEGEE. Trimming pared 0 bases from V and 0 bases from J, leaving 7 bases between. In DNA, the CDR3 is TGTGCCAGCAGCTTGGGACGGATCTCTGGAAACACCATATATTTT. Translating gives CASSLGRISGNTIYF.

A single count supports this clone. The chain is built from TRBV7-2 and TRBJ1-6; TRBD1 is a possible D gene (5 bases). The CDR3 consists of 13 residues. Germline values: CDR1 SGHTA, CDR2 FQGNSA. V lost 5 bases to trimming and J lost 6 bases, with 8 bases between them. The CDR3 loop reads CASSTGPNSPLHF. The CDR3 DNA reads TGTGCCAGCAGCACAGGCCCTAATTCACCCCTCCACTTT.

The genes are TRBV28 and TRBJ1-2; D ambiguous. This CDR3 has 14 residues. Germline V CDR1 and CDR2: MDHEN, SYDVKM. Trimming removed 2 bases from V and 3 bases from J, with 10 bases in between. The CDR3 region has the DNA TGTGCCAGCAGTTTAAAGGGAGAGGACTATGGCTACACCTTC. Its translation: CASSLKGEDYGYTF.

The chain is built from TRBV18 and TRBJ2-1; D gene unclear. CDR1 is KGHSH, CDR2 LQKENI, per germline. Deletions cut 4 bases from V and 0 bases from J, with 7 bases between. The CDR3 extends over 14 amino acids. The DNA of the CDR3 is TGTGCCAGCTCACAGGGATTCTCCTACAATGAGCAGTTCTTC. This encodes CASSQGFSYNEQFF.

The chain couples TRBV10-3 to TRBJ1-1; 7 bases are a match to TRBD1. V trimming: 5 bases; J trimming: 8 bases; junction bases outside the gene matches: 8. The germline gives CDR1 ENHRY, CDR2 SYGVKD. The CDR3 is 13 residues long. The CDR3 DNA reads TGTGCCATCAGTCCTCGACAGGGAGGGGAAGCTTTCTTT. This encodes CAISPRQGGEAFF.

The chain carries TRBV5-4 and TRBJ1-1; D is ambiguous. The germline gives CDR1 SGHNT, CDR2 YYREEE (reference sequence). V was trimmed by 5 bases and J by 1 base, leaving 15 bases between them. The CDR3 loop spans 15 amino acids. As DNA, the CDR3 is TGTGCCAGCAGTTACGCAGGACGGCGGAACACTGAAGCTTTCTTT. This encodes CASSYAGRRNTEAFF.